This TCR beta chain appears in the sequencing data of a study of response to subunit inactivated influenza vaccine. Study-wide points: There was a suggestion from the authors that each seasonal influenza vaccination recruits few new T cells.

TCRdb reanalysed the RT-PCR reads using MiXCR and keeps one entry per CDR3 protein. The repertoire includes about 160,000 distinct CDR3 sequences, approximately 12% of them detected once, and under 40% sits in the top ten. This clonotype was counted a few times. Its antigen is not identified. CDR3 length equals 18 residues. This TCR derives from a man aged 50 to 75 who received an inactivated influenza vaccine. Sample: CD8+ T cells sorted from PBMCs, taken roughly 24 months after vaccination. This chain joins TRBV21-1 and TRBJ2-6; TRBD1 is the table's D call and was not checked against the DNA. TRBV21-1 is an annotated pseudogene. The CDR3 DNA sequence: TGTGCCAGCAGCAAAGGACGGGACACTACCTCTGGGGCCAACGTCCTGACTTTC. Translating gives CASSKGRDTTSGANVLTF.